What follows are 16 T cell receptor beta chains derived from one specimen sequenced in a study of regulatory T cells in long-lasting Graves disease. Time point given: newly diagnosed GD, antithyroid drugs for less than 3 months. Generation of the TCR library employed RNA extracted from PBMCs. CDR3-region Arm-PCR and iRepertoire HTBI primers produced the TCR beta libraries. TCRdb ran MiXCR on the multiplex PCR reads and lists one entry per CDR3 protein. The repertoire holds roughly 610,000 distinct CDR3 sequences, more than 15% seen once, with more than 10% in the top ten. The same data also contributed to another study, on T cells in Graves' hyperthyroidism and ophthalmopathy.

The input for sequencing was peripheral blood mononuclear cells (PBMCs), taken at new diagnosis, from a patient treated with antithyroid drugs. These receptors all come from a man between 18 and 35 years old with Graves disease.

This clonotype was found a few times. This chain connects TRBV7-2 to TRBJ2-7; D might be TRBD2 (6 bases). CDR1 and CDR2 from the germline V gene are SGHTA and FQGNSA. V gave up 5 bases and J gave up 1 base, with 12 bases separating them. This CDR3 contains 14 residues. The CDR3 reads CASSSQGGSYEQYF. CDR3 in DNA: TGTGCCAGCAGCAGCCAGGGAGGATCCTACGAGCAGTACTTC.

This clonotype came up many times. Written as DNA, the CDR3 is TGTGCCAGCAGCCTCGGACACAGCTATGGCTACACCTTC. Amino acids: CASSLGHSYGYTF. The V call is TRBV6-1, the J call TRBJ1-2; D perhaps matches TRBD1 (5 bases). The CDR3 extends over 13 amino acids. Between the trimmed V and J ends, which lost 6 bases and 4 bases, there was a span of 12 bases. The V gene's germline CDR1 is MNHNS and CDR2 SASEGT.

The V and J genes are TRBV15 and TRBJ2-5; TRBD2 aligns across 12 bases. Germline values: CDR1 LNHNV, CDR2 YYDKDF (reference sequence). The V and J ends lost 5 bases and 0 bases, in that order; junction bases with no gene match: 7. The CDR3 sequence is 17 residues long. The CDR3 DNA follows: TGTGCCACCAGCGCCTCCCGACTAGCGGGGGACCAAGAGACCCAGTACTTC. This translates into CATSASRLAGDQETQYF.

This clonotype was detected ten times or more. The chain joins TRBV30 to TRBJ1-1, with D maybe TRBD1 (6 bases). CDR3 length: 15 residues. The V and J ends lost 3 bases and 7 bases respectively, with 21 bases between them. Germline V CDR1 and CDR2: GTSNPN, SVGIG (reference sequence). As DNA, the CDR3 is TGTGCCTGGAGGGGGCTCGGGACACCGGGGTATGAAGCTTTCTTT. Its protein is CAWRGLGTPGYEAFF.

This clonotype occurred many times. This chain links TRBV27 with TRBJ2-3; no clear D. CDR1 is MNHEY, CDR2 SMNVEV, per germline (reference sequence). This CDR3 is 14 amino acids long. V was cut by 6 bases and J by 2 bases, with 12 bases left in between. The chain's CDR3 is CASSRSRFTDTQYF. CDR3 bases: TGTGCCAGCAGCAGGAGCAGGTTCACAGATACGCAGTATTTT.

The table lists this clonotype with many counts. The chain uses TRBV29-1 and TRBJ2-7; 7 nucleotides agree with TRBD1. The CDR3 covers 14 residues. V shed 4 bases, J shed 7 bases, and the junction held 13 bases outside the gene matches. Germline CDR1 SQVTM, CDR2 ANQGSEA. For the CDR3, the DNA is TGCAGCGTTGTCGCCCGACAGGGTCGAGGGGAGCAGTACTTC. Its translation: CSVVARQGRGEQYF.

The J gene is TRBJ1-1, the V gene TRBV6-4; D call uncertain. Germline loops: CDR1 MRHNA, CDR2 SNTAGT. Trimming took 6 bases from V and 0 from J, leaving 11 bases between them. The CDR3 is made up of 14 amino acids. CDR3 nucleotides: TGTGCCAGCAGGGGTGGGCACATGAACACTGAAGCTTTCTTT. Its protein product is CASRGGHMNTEAFF.

This clonotype was seen many times. The rearrangement uses TRBV20-1 and TRBJ2-5; 7 positions match TRBD1. Unmatched junction bases numbered 7, after V lost 4 bases and J lost 2 bases. Germline V CDR1 and CDR2: DFQATT, SNEGSKA (reference sequence). This CDR3 region has 14 residues. The chain's CDR3 is CSATSLQGQETQYF. CDR3 bases: TGCAGTGCTACCTCATTACAGGGGCAAGAGACCCAGTACTTC.

The table lists this clonotype with a few counts. The chain employs TRBV7-8 and TRBJ1-6, with D hard to call. The germline V and J ends were trimmed by 1 base and 0 bases, with 13 bases remaining between them. Germline lookup yields CDR1 SGHVS and CDR2 FQNEAQ. The CDR3 is made up of 18 amino acids. The DNA of the CDR3 is TGTGCCAGCAGCTTAGGGTCGGCAGCCAGCTCCTATAATTCACCCCTCCACTTT. The encoded protein is CASSLGSAASSYNSPLHF.

The CDR3 loop reads CASSYGRADTGELFF. DNA of the CDR3: TGCGCCAGCAGCTACGGGAGGGCCGACACCGGGGAGCTGTTTTTT. This sequence joins TRBV5-1 and TRBJ2-2, with TRBD2 matching over 8 bases. This CDR3 comprises 15 residues. Germline trimming cut 3 bases from V and 3 bases from J; bases unmatched to any gene: 4. Germline V gives CDR1 SGHRS, CDR2 YFSETQ. Together with reference TRBV5-1 and TRBJ2-2, the CDR3 gives the full variable domain: KAGVTQTPRYLIKTRGQQVTLSCSPISGHRSVSWYQQTPGQGLQFLFEYFSETQRNKGNFPGRFSGRQFSNSRSEMNVSTLELGDSALYLCASSYGRADTGELFFGEGSRLTVL.

The chain combines TRBV9 with TRBJ2-7, with D possibly matching TRBD2 (5 bases). Germline lookup yields CDR1 SGDLS and CDR2 YYNGEE. Trimming pared 3 bases from V and 3 bases from J, leaving 16 bases between. The CDR3 runs to 15 residues. CDR3 sequence (DNA): TGTGCCAGCAGCGCATTTGAGGGCGGCTTCTACGAGCAGTACTTC. This gives the protein CASSAFEGGFYEQYF.

CDR3 residues: CAITGEGFGNTIYF. The CDR3 DNA follows: TGTGCCATCACGGGGGAGGGCTTTGGAAACACCATATATTTT. J is TRBJ1-3 and V is TRBV10-3; tentatively, D is TRBD1 (5 bases). There are 14 residues in the CDR3. Trimming removed 7 bases at V and 3 bases at J, with 13 bases between. CDR1 ENHRY and CDR2 SYGVKD come from the germline V gene.

CDR3 region: CASSTGQWNTEAFF. The CDR3 DNA is TGTGCCAGCAGCACGGGACAGTGGAACACTGAAGCTTTCTTT. This sequence joins TRBV12-3 or TRBV12-4 and TRBJ1-1, with TRBD1 identical over 7 bases. The V segment lost 6 bases and the J segment 1 base; nucleotides outside the gene matches: 5. CDR3 length: 14 amino acids.

The V gene is TRBV29-1, the J gene TRBJ2-3, with 7 bases that match TRBD2. The CDR3 consists of 15 residues. In germline, CDR1 is SQVTM, CDR2 ANQGSEA. J lost 4 bases, V lost 0 bases, and 7 bases had no gene match. CDR3 in amino acids: CSVEDRGGSPDTQYF. CDR3 coding DNA: TGCAGCGTTGAAGATCGCGGCGGGAGCCCAGATACGCAGTATTTT.

A note on this clonotype: Since a much larger clone is just one base distant, this may be a read error. The J gene is TRBJ1-6, the V gene TRBV28, with D unclear. This CDR3 spans 14 amino acids. The germline gives CDR1 MDHEN, CDR2 SYDVKM. The CDR3 DNA reads TGTGTCAGCAGTTTAAGGCAGTTTAATTCACCCCTCCACTTT. This codes for CVSSLRQFNSPLHF.

The gene calls are TRBV15 and TRBJ2-3; 8 bases align to TRBD2. Germline trimming cut 8 bases from V and 2 bases from J; bases unmatched to any gene: 6. This CDR3 is 14 amino acids long. Germline V lookup: CDR1 LNHNV, CDR2 YYDKDF (reference sequence). The CDR3 nucleotides read TGTGCCACCCGACTAGCGAGCTCCACAGATACGCAGTATTTT. Protein: CATRLASSTDTQYF.